This T cell receptor beta chain was documented in a study of T cell repertoires in cytomegalovirus infection. Across the study: Public TCR beta signatures were indicative of both CMV infection and a matching HLA type.

Notes on the study in general: HLA-C-restricted CMV clonotypes gave the most frequent clonotype in two of eight donors. Cumulative frequency of public TCR beta families picked out carriers of CMV plus the relevant HLA.

From the reads, TCRdb called clonotypes with MiXCR, one entry per CDR3 protein. The sample yields over 100,000 distinct CDR3 sequences, less than 30% seen once. Germline V gene lookup returns CDR1 SEHNR and CDR2 FQNEAQ (reference sequence). V gave up 4 bases and J gave up 4 bases, with 11 bases separating them. This CDR3 has 13 residues. This clonotype turned up a few times. The antigen is not known. The V and J genes are TRBV7-9 and TRBJ2-7; the D gene is possibly TRBD2 (5 bases). The TCR was taken from a human donor in good health (CMV status not recorded). Some clones in this sample may be carry-over from other donors' samples. The source material was CD8+ T cells from cultured PBMCs, sampled from culture after CMV antigen stimulation. The CDR3 DNA reads TGTGCCAGCAGCTCGAACTCGGGGTACGAGCAGTACTTC. Translating it yields CASSSNSGYEQYF.